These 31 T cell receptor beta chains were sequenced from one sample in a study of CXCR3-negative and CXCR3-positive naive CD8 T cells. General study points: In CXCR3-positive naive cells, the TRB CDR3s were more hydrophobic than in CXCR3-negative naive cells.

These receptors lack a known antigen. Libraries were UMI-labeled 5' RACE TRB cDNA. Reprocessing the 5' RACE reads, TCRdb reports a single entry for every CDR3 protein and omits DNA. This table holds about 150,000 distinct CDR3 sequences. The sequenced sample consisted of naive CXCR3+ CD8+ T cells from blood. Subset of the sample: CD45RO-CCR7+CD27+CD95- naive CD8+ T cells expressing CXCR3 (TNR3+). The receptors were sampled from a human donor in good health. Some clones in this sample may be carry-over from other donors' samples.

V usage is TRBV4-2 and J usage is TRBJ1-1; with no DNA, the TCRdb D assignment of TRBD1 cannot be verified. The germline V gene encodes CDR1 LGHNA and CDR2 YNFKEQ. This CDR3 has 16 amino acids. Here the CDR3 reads CASSHSQGSWNTEAFF.

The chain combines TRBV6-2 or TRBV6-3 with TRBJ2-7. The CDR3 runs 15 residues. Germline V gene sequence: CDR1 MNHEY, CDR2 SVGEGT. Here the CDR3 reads CASSYSVDSSYEQYF.

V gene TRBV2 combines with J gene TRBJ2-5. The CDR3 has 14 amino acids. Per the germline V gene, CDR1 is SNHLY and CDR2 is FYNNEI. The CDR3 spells CASRPDNLEETQYF.

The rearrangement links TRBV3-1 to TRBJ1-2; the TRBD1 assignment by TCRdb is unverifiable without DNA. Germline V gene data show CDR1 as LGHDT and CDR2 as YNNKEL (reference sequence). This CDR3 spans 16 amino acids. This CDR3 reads CASSQAVTGQGYGYTF.

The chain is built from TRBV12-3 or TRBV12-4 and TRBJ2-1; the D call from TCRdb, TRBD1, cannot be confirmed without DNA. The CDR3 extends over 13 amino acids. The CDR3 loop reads CATGGSSYNEQFF.

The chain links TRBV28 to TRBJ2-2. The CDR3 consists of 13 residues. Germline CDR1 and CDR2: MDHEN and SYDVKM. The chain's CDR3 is CASSPANTGELFF.

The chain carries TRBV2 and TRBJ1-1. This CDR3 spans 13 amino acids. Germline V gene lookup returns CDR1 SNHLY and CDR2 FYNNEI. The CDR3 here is CASSERVRDEAFF.

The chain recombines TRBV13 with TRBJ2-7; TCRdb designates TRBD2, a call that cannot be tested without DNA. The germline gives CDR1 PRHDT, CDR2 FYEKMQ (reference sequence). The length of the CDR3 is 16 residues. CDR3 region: CASSTASVAPAYEQYF.

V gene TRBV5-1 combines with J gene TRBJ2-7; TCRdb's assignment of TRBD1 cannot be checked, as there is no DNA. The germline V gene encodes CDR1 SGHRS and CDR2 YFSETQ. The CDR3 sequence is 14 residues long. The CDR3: CASSPWGDTYEQYF.

CDR3 sequence reads: CASSQGGGGSIQYF. The rearrangement uses TRBV4-3 and TRBJ2-4; the D call of TRBD2 rests on TCRdb alone, since no DNA is present to check it. There are 14 residues in the CDR3. Germline CDR1 reads LGHNA; CDR2 reads YSLEER.

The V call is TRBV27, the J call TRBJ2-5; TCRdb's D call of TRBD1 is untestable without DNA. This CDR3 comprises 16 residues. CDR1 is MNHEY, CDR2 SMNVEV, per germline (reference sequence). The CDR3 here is CASRDRGGQRQETQYF.

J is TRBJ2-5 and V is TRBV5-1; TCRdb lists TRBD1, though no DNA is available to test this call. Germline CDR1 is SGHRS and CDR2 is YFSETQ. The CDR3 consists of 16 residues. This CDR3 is CASSLGTGFAQETQYF.

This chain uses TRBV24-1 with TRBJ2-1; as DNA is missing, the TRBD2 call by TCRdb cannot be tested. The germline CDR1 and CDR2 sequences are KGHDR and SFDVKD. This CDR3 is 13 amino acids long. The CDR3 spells CATKSGVYNEQFF.

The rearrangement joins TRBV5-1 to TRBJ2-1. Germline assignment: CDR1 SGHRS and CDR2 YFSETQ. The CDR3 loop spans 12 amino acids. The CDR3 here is CASSPIGNEQFF.

CDR3 region: CATSRANQATDTQYF. The V call is TRBV15, the J call TRBJ2-3. Germline V gene data show CDR1 as LNHNV and CDR2 as YYDKDF (reference sequence). This CDR3 is 15 amino acids long.

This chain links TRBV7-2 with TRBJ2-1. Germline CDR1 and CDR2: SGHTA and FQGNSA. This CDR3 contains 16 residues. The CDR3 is CASSLSLAVPYNEQFF.

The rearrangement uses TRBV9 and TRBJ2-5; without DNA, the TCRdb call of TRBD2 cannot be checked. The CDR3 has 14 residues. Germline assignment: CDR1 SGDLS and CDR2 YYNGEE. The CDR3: CASSPAEGRSTQYF.

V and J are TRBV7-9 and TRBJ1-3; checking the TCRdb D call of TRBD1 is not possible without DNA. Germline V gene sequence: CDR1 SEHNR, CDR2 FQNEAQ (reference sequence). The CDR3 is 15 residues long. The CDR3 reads CASSLGGTVGNTIYF.

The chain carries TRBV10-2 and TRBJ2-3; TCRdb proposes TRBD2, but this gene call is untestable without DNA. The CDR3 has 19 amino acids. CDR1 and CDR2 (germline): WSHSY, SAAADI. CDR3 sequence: CASTPGTSGGPGHTDTQYF.

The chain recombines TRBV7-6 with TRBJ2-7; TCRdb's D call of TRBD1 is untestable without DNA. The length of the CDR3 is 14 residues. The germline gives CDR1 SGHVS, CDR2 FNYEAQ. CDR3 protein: CASSLRPDTYEQYF. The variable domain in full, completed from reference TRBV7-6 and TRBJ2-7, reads GAGVSQSPRYKVTKRGQDVALRCDPISGHVSLYWYRQALGQGPEFLTYFNYEAQQDKSGLPNDRFSAERPEGSISTLTIQRTEQRDSAMYRCASSLRPDTYEQYFGPGTRLTVT.

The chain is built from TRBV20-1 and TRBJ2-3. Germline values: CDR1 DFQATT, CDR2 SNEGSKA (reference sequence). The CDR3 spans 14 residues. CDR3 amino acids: CSARDRWRTDTQYF.

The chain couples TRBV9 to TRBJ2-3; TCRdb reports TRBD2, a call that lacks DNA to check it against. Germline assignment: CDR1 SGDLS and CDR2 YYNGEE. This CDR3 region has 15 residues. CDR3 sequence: CVSSQGDYLTDTQYF.

The CDR3 region is CSVVNPSESYNEQFF. The chain joins TRBV29-1 to TRBJ2-1. CDR3 length equals 15 residues. CDR1 is SQVTM and CDR2 is ANQGSEA in the germline V gene.

CDR3 residues: CASSLFLSGRAQETQYF. The gene calls are TRBV12-3 or TRBV12-4 and TRBJ2-5; checking the TCRdb D call of TRBD2 is not possible without DNA. CDR3 length: 17 amino acids.

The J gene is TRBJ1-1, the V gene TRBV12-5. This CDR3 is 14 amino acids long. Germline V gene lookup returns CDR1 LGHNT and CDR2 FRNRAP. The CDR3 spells CASGSQPKGTEAFF.

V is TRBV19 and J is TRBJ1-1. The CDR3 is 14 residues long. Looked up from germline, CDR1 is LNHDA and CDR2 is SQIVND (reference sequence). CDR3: CASSTGIMNTEAFF. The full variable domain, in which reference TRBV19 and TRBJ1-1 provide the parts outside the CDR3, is DGGITQSPKYLFRKEGQNVTLSCEQNLNHDAMYWYRQDPGQGLRLIYYSQIVNDFQKGDIAEGYSVSREKKESFPLTVTSAQKNPTAFYLCASSTGIMNTEAFFGQGTRLTVV.

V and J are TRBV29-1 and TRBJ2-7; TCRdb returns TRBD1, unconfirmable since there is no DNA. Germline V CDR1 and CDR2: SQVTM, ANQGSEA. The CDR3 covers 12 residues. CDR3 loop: CSVRTGIYEQYF.

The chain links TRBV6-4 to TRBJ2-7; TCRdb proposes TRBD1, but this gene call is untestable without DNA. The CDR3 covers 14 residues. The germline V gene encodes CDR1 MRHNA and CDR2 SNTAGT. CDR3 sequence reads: CASSELGGDHEQYF.

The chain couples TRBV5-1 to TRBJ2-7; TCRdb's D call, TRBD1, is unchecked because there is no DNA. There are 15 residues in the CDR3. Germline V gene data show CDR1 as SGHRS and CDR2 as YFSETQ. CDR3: CASSDIPGQNYEQYF.

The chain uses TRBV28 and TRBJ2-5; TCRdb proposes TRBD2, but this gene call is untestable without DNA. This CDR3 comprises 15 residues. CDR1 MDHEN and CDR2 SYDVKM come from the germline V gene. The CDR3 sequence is CASSPGVVGGETQYF.

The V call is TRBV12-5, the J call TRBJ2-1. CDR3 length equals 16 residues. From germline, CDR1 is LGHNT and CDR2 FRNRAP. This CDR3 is CASGSLSGRTYNEQFF.